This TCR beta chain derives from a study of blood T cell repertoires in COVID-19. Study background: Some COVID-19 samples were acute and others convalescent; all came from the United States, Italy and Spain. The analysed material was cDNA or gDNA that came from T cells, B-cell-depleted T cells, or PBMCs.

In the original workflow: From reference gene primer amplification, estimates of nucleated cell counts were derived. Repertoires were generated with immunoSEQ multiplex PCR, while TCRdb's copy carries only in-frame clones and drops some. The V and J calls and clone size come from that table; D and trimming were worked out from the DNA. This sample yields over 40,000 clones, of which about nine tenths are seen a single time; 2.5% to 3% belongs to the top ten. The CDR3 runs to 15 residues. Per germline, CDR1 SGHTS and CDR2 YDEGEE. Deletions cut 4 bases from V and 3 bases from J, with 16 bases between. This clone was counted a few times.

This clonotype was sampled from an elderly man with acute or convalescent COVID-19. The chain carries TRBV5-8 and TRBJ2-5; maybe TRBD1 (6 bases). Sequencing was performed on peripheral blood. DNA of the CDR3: TGTGCCAGCAGCATAGGACAGACCGGTAAAGAGACCCAGTACTTC. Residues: CASSIGQTGKETQYF.